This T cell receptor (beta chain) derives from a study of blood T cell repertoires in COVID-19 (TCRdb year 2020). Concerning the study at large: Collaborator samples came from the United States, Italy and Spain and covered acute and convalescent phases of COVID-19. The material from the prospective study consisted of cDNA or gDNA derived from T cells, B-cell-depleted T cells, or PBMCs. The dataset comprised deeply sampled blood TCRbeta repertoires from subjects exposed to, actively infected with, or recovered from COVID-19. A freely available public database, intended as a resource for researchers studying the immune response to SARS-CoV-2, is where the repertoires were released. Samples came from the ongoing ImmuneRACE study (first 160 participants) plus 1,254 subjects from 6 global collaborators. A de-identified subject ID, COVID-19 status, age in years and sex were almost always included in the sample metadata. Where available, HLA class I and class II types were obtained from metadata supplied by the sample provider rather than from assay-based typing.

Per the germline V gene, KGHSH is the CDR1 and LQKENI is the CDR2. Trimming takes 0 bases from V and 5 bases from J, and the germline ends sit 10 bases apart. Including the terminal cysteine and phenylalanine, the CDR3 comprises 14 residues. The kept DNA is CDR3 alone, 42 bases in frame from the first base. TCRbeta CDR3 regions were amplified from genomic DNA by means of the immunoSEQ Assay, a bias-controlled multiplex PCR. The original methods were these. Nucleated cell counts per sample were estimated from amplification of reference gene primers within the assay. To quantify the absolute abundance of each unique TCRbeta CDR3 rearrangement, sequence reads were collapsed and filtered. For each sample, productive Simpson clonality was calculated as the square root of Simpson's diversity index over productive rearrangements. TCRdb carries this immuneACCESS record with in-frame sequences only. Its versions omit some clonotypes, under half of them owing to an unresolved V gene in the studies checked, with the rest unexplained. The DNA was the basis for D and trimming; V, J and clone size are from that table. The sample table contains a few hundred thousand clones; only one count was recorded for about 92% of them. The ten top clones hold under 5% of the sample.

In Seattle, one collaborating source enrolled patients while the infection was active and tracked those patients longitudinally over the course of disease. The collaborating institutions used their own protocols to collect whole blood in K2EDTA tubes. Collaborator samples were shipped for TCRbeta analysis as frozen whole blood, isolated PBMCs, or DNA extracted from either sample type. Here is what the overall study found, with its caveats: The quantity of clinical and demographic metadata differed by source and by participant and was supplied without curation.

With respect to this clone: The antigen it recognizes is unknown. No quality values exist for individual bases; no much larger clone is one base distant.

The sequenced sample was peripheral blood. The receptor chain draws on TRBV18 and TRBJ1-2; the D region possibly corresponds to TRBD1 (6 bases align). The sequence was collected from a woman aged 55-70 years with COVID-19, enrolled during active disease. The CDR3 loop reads CASSPPGGGYGYTF. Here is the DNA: TGTGCCAGCTCACCACCGGGAGGGGGATATGGCTACACCTTC.